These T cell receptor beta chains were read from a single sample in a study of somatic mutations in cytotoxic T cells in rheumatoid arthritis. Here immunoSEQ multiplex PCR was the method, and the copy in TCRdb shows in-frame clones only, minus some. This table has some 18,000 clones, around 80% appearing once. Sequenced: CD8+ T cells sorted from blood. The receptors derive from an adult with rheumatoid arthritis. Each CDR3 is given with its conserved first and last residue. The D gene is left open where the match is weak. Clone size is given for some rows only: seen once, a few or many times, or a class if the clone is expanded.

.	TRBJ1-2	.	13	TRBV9	CASRTTGFYGYTF	TGTGCCAGCAGAACTACAGGATTCTATGGCTACACCTTC
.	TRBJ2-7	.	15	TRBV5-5	CASSWETGSWYEQYF	TGTGCCAGCAGCTGGGAAACAGGTTCATGGTACGAGCAGTACTTC
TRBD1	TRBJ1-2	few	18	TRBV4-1	CASSQDSRDSLAYYGYTF	TGCGCCAGCAGCCAAGATAGTCGGGACAGCCTGGCTTACTATGGCTACACCTTC
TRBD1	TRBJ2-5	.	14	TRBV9	CASSRQGILETQYF	TGTGCCAGCAGCAGACAGGGGATTTTGGAGACCCAGTACTTC
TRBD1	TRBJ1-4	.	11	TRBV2	CASRTGEKLFF	TGTGCCAGCAGGACAGGGGAAAAACTGTTTTTT
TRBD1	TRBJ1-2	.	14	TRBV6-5	CASSYMGTGLGYTF	TGTGCCAGCAGTTACATGGGGACAGGACTTGGCTACACCTTC
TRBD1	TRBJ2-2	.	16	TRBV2	CASRDPGTANTGELFF	TGTGCCAGCAGAGACCCCGGGACAGCGAACACCGGGGAGCTGTTTTTT
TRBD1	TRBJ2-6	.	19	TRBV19	CASSIGRTGGNSGANVLTF	TGTGCCAGTAGTATCGGTAGGACAGGGGGAAACTCTGGGGCCAACGTCCTGACTTTC
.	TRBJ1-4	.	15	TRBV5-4	CASSSFAGPNEKLFF	TGTGCCAGCAGCTCGTTTGCAGGGCCTAATGAAAAACTGTTTTTT
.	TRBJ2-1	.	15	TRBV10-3	CAISEDPTTGYEQFF	TGTGCCATCAGTGAAGACCCCACCACAGGGTATGAGCAGTTCTTC
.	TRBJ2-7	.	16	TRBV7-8	CASSLAQQAPGYEQYF	TGTGCCAGCAGCTTAGCGCAACAGGCTCCTGGCTACGAGCAGTACTTC
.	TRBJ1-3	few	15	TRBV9	CASSPGRVAGNTIYF	TGTGCCAGCAGCCCCGGCAGGGTCGCTGGAAACACCATATATTTT
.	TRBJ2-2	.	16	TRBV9	CASSVGAGTNTGELFF	TGTGCCAGCAGCGTAGGGGCGGGGACGAACACCGGGGAGCTGTTTTTT
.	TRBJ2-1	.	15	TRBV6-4	CASSDSTGESNEQFF	TGTGCCAGCAGTGACTCTACGGGAGAATCGAATGAGCAGTTCTTC
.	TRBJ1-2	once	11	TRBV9	CASNGNYGYTF	TGTGCCAGCAACGGGAACTATGGCTACACCTTC
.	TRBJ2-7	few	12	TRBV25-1	CASSDSSYEQYF	TGTGCCAGCAGTGATTCGTCCTACGAGCAGTACTTC
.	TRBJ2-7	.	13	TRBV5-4	CASSLLTNYEQYF	TGTGCCAGCAGCTTATTGACAAACTACGAGCAGTACTTC
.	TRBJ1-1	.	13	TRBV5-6	CASSLETNTEAFF	TGTGCCAGCAGCTTGGAGACGAACACTGAAGCTTTCTTT
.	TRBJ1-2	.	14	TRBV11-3	CASSLTGSGDGYTF	TGTGCCAGCAGCTTAACGGGTAGTGGGGATGGCTACACCTTC
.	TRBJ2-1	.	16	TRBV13	CASSLGTLSPYNEQFF	TGTGCCAGCAGCTTAGGCACACTAAGCCCCTACAATGAGCAGTTCTTC
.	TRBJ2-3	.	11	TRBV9	CASSALDTQYF	TGTGCCAGCAGCGCCCTCGATACGCAGTATTTT
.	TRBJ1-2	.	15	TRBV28	CASSSYRATEHGYTF	TGTGCCAGCAGTTCCTACAGGGCGACGGAGCATGGCTACACCTTC
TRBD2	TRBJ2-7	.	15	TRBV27	CASSLSSGGSYEQYF	TGTGCCAGCAGTTTGAGTAGCGGGGGCTCCTACGAGCAGTACTTC
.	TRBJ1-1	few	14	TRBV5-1	CASSLGTAGTEAFF	TGCGCCAGCAGCCTCGGGACGGCGGGGACTGAAGCTTTCTTT
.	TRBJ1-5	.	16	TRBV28	CASSPISQGGNQPQHF	TGTGCCAGCAGCCCGATCTCGCAAGGGGGCAATCAGCCCCAGCATTTT
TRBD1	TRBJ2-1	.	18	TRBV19	CASSLGTGFLSSYNEQFF	TGTGCCAGTAGTTTAGGGACAGGCTTCTTGAGCTCCTACAATGAGCAGTTCTTC
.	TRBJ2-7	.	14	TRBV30	CAWRAPQSSYEQYF	TGTGCCTGGAGGGCCCCTCAGAGCTCCTACGAGCAGTACTTC
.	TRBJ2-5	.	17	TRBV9	CASSAPTSRTDQETQYF	TGTGCCAGCAGCGCGCCCACTTCCCGGACAGACCAAGAGACCCAGTACTTC
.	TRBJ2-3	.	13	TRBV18	CASSPVDTDTQYF	TGTGCCAGCTCACCAGTAGACACAGATACGCAGTATTTT
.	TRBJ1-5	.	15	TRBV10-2	CASSEGGGSNQPQHF	TGCGCCAGCAGTGAGGGGGGAGGGAGCAATCAGCCCCAGCATTTT
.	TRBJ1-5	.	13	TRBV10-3	CAISESINQPQHF	TGTGCCATCAGTGAGTCGATAAATCAGCCCCAGCATTTT
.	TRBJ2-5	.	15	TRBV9	CASSPSRGPLETQYF	TGTGCCAGCAGCCCCTCCCGGGGGCCGCTGGAGACCCAGTACTTC
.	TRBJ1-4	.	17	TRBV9	CASSVEAGRLVREKLFF	TGTGCCAGCAGCGTAGAAGCAGGGCGTTTAGTAAGGGAAAAACTGTTTTTT
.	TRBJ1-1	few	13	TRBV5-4	CASSFGQGTEAFF	TGTGCCAGCAGCTTCGGTCAGGGGACTGAAGCTTTCTTT
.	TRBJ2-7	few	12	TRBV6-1	CASKRGGYEQYF	TGTGCCAGCAAGAGGGGCGGCTACGAGCAGTACTTC
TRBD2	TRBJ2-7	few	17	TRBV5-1	CASSIAAGTSGNYEQYF	TGCGCCAGCAGCATCGCCGCCGGGACTAGCGGGAACTACGAGCAGTACTTC
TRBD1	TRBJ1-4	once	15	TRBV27	CASSSALQGVEKLFF	TGTGCCAGCAGTTCAGCCTTACAGGGGGTGGAAAAACTGTTTTTT
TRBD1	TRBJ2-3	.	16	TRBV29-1	CSVEGGWDRHTDTQYF	TGCAGCGTTGAAGGGGGATGGGACAGACACACAGATACGCAGTATTTT
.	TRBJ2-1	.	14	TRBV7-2	CASSFGGGGDEQFF	TGTGCCAGCAGCTTCGGCGGGGGCGGGGATGAGCAGTTCTTC
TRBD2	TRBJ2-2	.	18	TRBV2	CASSDRGGSGGDTGELFF	TGTGCCAGCAGTGACAGAGGGGGGAGCGGGGGAGACACCGGGGAGCTGTTTTTT
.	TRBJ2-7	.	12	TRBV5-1	CASSSTGYEQYF	TGCGCCAGCAGCTCAACAGGGTACGAGCAGTACTTC
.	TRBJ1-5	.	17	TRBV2	CASSAGPIRPGNQPQHF	TGTGCCAGCAGCGCCGGCCCCATTAGGCCAGGCAATCAGCCCCAGCATTTT
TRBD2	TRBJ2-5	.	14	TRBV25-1	CASSEIGEGETQYF	TGTGCCAGCAGTGAAATAGGGGAGGGAGAGACCCAGTACTTC
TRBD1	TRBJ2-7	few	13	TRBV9	CASSSDRAYEQYF	TGTGCCAGCAGCTCGGACAGGGCCTACGAGCAGTACTTC
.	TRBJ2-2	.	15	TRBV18	CASSPSGFNTGELFF	TGTGCCAGCTCACCGTCCGGATTCAACACCGGGGAGCTGTTTTTT
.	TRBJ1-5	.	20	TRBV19	CASSAFSTPADKTGNQPQHF	TGTGCCAGTAGTGCTTTCAGCACCCCAGCCGATAAGACTGGCAATCAGCCCCAGCATTTT
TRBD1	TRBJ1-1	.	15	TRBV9	CASSPNRGRDTEAFF	TGTGCCAGCAGCCCCAACAGGGGTAGGGACACTGAAGCTTTCTTT
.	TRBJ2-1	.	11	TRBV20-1	CSARPNREQFF	TGCAGTGCTAGGCCTAATAGGGAGCAGTTCTTC
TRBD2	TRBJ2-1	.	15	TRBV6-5	CASSYSLAGRNEQFF	TGTGCCAGCAGTTACTCTTTAGCGGGAAGAAATGAGCAGTTCTTC
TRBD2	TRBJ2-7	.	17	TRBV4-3	CASSQVLVGLAYNEQYF	TGCGCCAGCAGCCAAGTTTTAGTGGGACTAGCGTATAACGAGCAGTACTTC
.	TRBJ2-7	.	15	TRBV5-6	CASSLEYRDAYEQYF	TGTGCCAGCAGCTTGGAGTACAGGGACGCCTACGAGCAGTACTTC
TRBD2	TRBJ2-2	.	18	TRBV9	CASSVASRGGAGSGELFF	TGTGCCAGCAGCGTAGCCTCCCGCGGGGGGGCCGGGTCCGGGGAGCTGTTTTTT
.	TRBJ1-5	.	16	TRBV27	CASRLRAWEGNQPQHF	TGTGCCAGCAGATTAAGGGCATGGGAGGGCAATCAGCCCCAGCATTTT
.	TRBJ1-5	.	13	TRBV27	CASSLSARQPQHF	TGTGCCAGCAGTTTATCAGCGCGTCAGCCCCAGCATTTT
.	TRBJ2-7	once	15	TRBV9	CASSPSAGALYEQYF	TGTGCCAGCAGCCCTAGCGCAGGGGCACTTTACGAGCAGTACTTC
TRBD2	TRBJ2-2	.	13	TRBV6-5	CASSYREAGELFF	TGTGCCAGCAGTTATCGGGAGGCCGGGGAGCTGTTTTTT
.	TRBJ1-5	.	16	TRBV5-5	CASSLDPLEWDQPQHF	TGTGCCAGCAGCTTGGATCCACTCGAGTGGGACCAGCCCCAGCATTTT